These 17 T cell receptor beta chains share one sample of origin, sequenced in a study of T-cell memory formation after mild COVID-19. Each CDR3 protein is one row after TCRdb ran MiXCR on the 5' RACE reads. The sample records about 82,000 distinct CDR3 sequences, 9.5% to 15% being singletons. Sequencing used PBMCs or a T cell subset sorted from them (not recorded which). The receptors stem from a man aged 18 to 29 who had mild COVID-19 (a few samples of this study predate the infection). Cell type and time point are not known.

This clonotype was seen a handful of times. This chain connects TRBV27 to TRBJ2-2; 11 bases match TRBD1. The CDR3 has 14 amino acids. Germline V gene lookup returns CDR1 MNHEY and CDR2 SMNVEV (reference sequence). Trimming cost V 8 bases and J 3 bases; bases outside gene matches: 2. Here the CDR3 reads CASGDRGYTGELFF. CDR3 sequence (DNA): TGTGCCAGCGGGGACAGGGGGTACACCGGGGAGCTGTTTTTT.

This clonotype showed up many times. The V gene is TRBV28, the J gene TRBJ1-5; tentative D call: TRBD1 (5 bases). This CDR3 is 16 amino acids long. From germline, CDR1 is MDHEN and CDR2 SYDVKM. V was pared by 2 bases and J by 4 bases, with 15 bases between. The CDR3 loop is CASSLGQGSANQPQHF. CDR3 nucleotide sequence: TGTGCCAGCAGTTTAGGGCAGGGATCTGCGAATCAGCCCCAGCATTTT.

This chain joins TRBV6-5 and TRBJ2-2, with 8 bases fitting TRBD1. V was pared by 6 bases and J by 2 bases, with 5 bases of the junction left unmatched. Germline V gene sequence: CDR1 MNHEY, CDR2 SVGAGI. This CDR3 comprises 15 residues. The CDR3 nucleotides are TGTGCCAGCAGAGCAGACAGGGGAAACACCGGGGAGCTGTTTTTT. It translates to CASRADRGNTGELFF.

This chain uses TRBV19 with TRBJ1-2; no firm D call. V lost 7 bases and J lost 7, with 7 bases in between. Germline CDR1 is LNHDA and CDR2 is SQIVND (reference sequence). The CDR3 covers 10 residues. Here the CDR3 reads CASKGGGYTF. In DNA, the CDR3 is TGTGCCAGTAAGGGAGGTGGCTACACCTTC.

This clonotype was recorded many times. The genes are TRBV4-2 and TRBJ2-7; no firm D call. V lost 0 bases and J lost 3, with 9 bases in between. CDR3 length equals 14 residues. Germline V gives CDR1 LGHNA, CDR2 YNFKEQ. The chain's CDR3 is CASSQDLSGYEQYF. CDR3 sequence (DNA): TGTGCCAGCAGCCAAGATTTGTCGGGCTACGAGCAGTACTTC.

This clonotype has only a few counts. The rearrangement joins TRBV7-3 to TRBJ2-2; D call uncertain. V lost 5 bases, J lost 1 base, and 2 bases lay in between. The CDR3 contains 12 residues. Germline V lookup: CDR1 SGHTA, CDR2 FQGTGA. CDR3 loop: CASSGNTGELFF. CDR3 in DNA: TGTGCCAGCAGCGGGAACACCGGGGAGCTGTTTTTT.

This rearrangement joins TRBV2 to TRBJ2-7; 10 bases align to TRBD1. In germline, CDR1 is SNHLY, CDR2 FYNNEI. This CDR3 has 13 amino acids. Trimming cost V 6 bases and J 4 bases; bases outside gene matches: 3. The CDR3 nucleotides read TGTGCCAGCAGGGGACAGGGGCGGTACGAGCAGTACTTC. Its translation is CASRGQGRYEQYF.

This clonotype was observed a handful of times. V gene TRBV6-2 or TRBV6-3 combines with J gene TRBJ1-5; D perhaps matches TRBD1 (6 bases). Germline lookup yields CDR1 MNHEY and CDR2 SVGEGT. Trimming took 2 bases from V and 6 from J, leaving 14 bases between them. The length of the CDR3 is 15 residues. The DNA of the CDR3 is TGTGCCAGCAGTTACAGGGGACAAGGTTTTCAGCCCCAGCATTTT. Encoded protein: CASSYRGQGFQPQHF.

In this sample, this clonotype turned up a few times. V gene TRBV5-1 combines with J gene TRBJ2-3; D call uncertain. Germline V gives CDR1 SGHRS, CDR2 YFSETQ. The CDR3 contains 12 residues. Trimming took 0 bases from V and 6 from J, leaving 5 bases between them. This chain's CDR3 is CASSLVDDTQYF. The CDR3 bases are TGCGCCAGCAGCTTGGTTGATGATACGCAGTATTTT.

This clonotype has just a few counts. The chain carries TRBV29-1 and TRBJ2-7, with D perhaps TRBD2 (5 bases). Germline-derived CDR1 and CDR2 are SQVTM and ANQGSEA. The CDR3 loop spans 12 amino acids. Trimming left V 2 bases short and J 4 bases short, with 9 bases between. The CDR3 here is CSVESEGYEQYF. The CDR3 DNA reads TGCAGCGTTGAAAGCGAGGGATACGAGCAGTACTTC.

The CDR3 reads CASSLLSGPQETQYF. In nucleotides, the CDR3 is TGTGCCAGCAGCTTGCTATCAGGACCCCAAGAGACCCAGTACTTC. The rearrangement links TRBV5-5 to TRBJ2-5; D is uncertain. Trimming left V 1 base short and J 1 base short, with 11 bases between. The CDR3 extends over 15 amino acids. Per germline, CDR1 SGHKS and CDR2 YYEKEE (reference sequence).

This clonotype was found once. The chain's CDR3 is CASSLAISPIAGARETQYF. Written as DNA, the CDR3 is TGTGCCAGCAGCTTGGCCATTTCCCCGATTGCGGGGGCAAGAGAGACCCAGTACTTC. This sequence joins TRBV5-6 and TRBJ2-5; D is perhaps TRBD2 (7 bases). Germline V lookup: CDR1 SGHDT, CDR2 YYEEEE. Trimming removed 0 bases at V and 4 bases at J, with 25 bases between. The CDR3 has 19 residues.

The DNA of the CDR3 is TGCGCCAGCAGCCAAGGGACAGGGTATGGCTACACCTTC. It yields the protein CASSQGTGYGYTF. The chain links TRBV4-1 to TRBJ1-2, with 8 bases aligning to TRBD1. CDR1 is MGHRA, CDR2 YSYEKL, per germline. The V gene end was trimmed by 1 base and the J gene end by 5 bases; junction bases not matched to a gene: 0. The CDR3 loop spans 13 amino acids.

This clonotype was detected many times. The chain is built from TRBV27 and TRBJ2-1, with D unclear. Germline CDR1 is MNHEY and CDR2 is SMNVEV (reference sequence). V lost 6 bases, J lost 4 bases, and 10 bases lay in between. CDR3 size: 13 residues. The CDR3 bases are TGTGCCAGCAGCCCGACGGAGTACAATGAGCAGTTCTTC. Its protein is CASSPTEYNEQFF.

This clonotype has a handful of counts. The rearrangement links TRBV7-9 to TRBJ1-2; 9 nucleotides align to TRBD1. Germline V lookup: CDR1 SEHNR, CDR2 FQNEAQ (reference sequence). After removal of 5 bases from V and 4 bases from J, the junction contained 8 bases not matched to a gene. The CDR3 length is 15 residues. CDR3 sequence: CASSIGTGWIYGYTF. In DNA, the CDR3 is TGTGCCAGCAGCATAGGGACAGGGTGGATCTATGGCTACACCTTC.

This clonotype was recorded a few times. The J gene is TRBJ2-6, the V gene TRBV20-1, with D perhaps matching TRBD1 (5 bases). Per the germline V gene, CDR1 is DFQATT and CDR2 is SNEGSKA (reference sequence). Trimming removed 4 bases at V and 3 bases at J, with 19 bases between. CDR3 length: 17 residues. CDR3 in amino acids: CSAKTQALLRGANVLTF. DNA of the CDR3: TGCAGTGCTAAGACACAGGCCCTCCTACGTGGGGCCAACGTCCTGACTTTC.

At least ten counts were recorded for this clonotype. CDR3 residues: CASSHAAGNVNEQFF. CDR3 sequence (DNA): TGTGCCAGCAGCCACGCCGCGGGGAATGTGAATGAGCAGTTCTTC. The V call is TRBV7-2, the J call TRBJ2-1; TRBD2 might be the D (6 bases). CDR3 length: 15 amino acids. Between the trimmed V and J ends, which lost 5 bases and 7 bases, there was a span of 18 bases. Germline V gives CDR1 SGHTA, CDR2 FQGNSA.